One TCR beta chain is described in this entry. Its antigen is as yet unknown. The junction had 12 bases not matched to a gene; V was cut back by 6 bases and J by 6 bases. Per the germline V gene, CDR1 is MNHEY and CDR2 is SMNVEV (reference sequence). The CDR3 spans 17 residues. The data stem from a study of CD8+ T cells in alopecia areata. Samples from alopecia areata patients were lesional scalp punch biopsies and peripheral blood. cDNA prepared by RNA extraction and subsequent reverse transcription served as the template for sequencing. Repertoires were generated with immunoSEQ multiplex PCR, while TCRdb's copy carries only in-frame clones and drops some. The table has approximately 57,000 clones, 90% to 97% seen once. Broader study findings: Higher clonality than in normal scalp was seen in lesional scalp, especially alopecia totalis/universalis.

This sequence joins TRBV27 and TRBJ2-3; TRBD2 matches at 13 bases. Material: CD8+ T cells sorted from blood, obtained at week 0. This TCR derives from a human donor with alopecia areata. The CDR3 DNA reads as TGTGCCAGCAGGGATTGGACTAGCGGGGGAGGTTTGGATACGCAGTATTTT. Encoded protein: CASRDWTSGGGLDTQYF.